This T cell receptor beta chain was recovered during a study of CXCR3-negative and CXCR3-positive naive CD8 T cells. Naive CD8+ T cells had a CD45RO-CCR7+CD27+CD95- phenotype. UMI-tagged TRB cDNA libraries were built via 5' RACE. TCRdb re-called the 5' RACE reads; one entry per CDR3 protein, DNA not given. The sample table includes around 96,000 distinct CDR3 sequences. The TCR originated in a human donor in good health. Some clones in this sample may be carry-over from other donors' samples. Sequenced sample: naive CXCR3- CD8+ T cells from blood. The subset was: CD45RO-CCR7+CD27+CD95- naive CD8+ T cells lacking CXCR3 (TNR3-).

CDR3 loop: CSARARGGNEQFF. V usage is TRBV20-1 and J usage is TRBJ2-1. The germline V gene has CDR1 DFQATT and CDR2 SNEGSKA (reference sequence). This CDR3 has 13 amino acids.